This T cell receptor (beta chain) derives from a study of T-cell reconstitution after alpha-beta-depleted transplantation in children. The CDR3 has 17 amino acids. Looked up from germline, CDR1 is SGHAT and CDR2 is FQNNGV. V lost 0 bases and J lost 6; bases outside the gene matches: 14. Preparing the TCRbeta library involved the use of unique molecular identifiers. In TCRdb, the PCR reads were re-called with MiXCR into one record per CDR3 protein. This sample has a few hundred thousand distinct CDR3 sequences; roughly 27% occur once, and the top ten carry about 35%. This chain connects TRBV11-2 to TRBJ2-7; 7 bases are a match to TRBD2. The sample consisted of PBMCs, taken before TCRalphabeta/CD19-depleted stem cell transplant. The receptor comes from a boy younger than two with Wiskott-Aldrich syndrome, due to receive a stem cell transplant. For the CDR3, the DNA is TGTGCCAGCAGCTTAGATCACTGGGGGACTACCCTCGGCGAGCAGTACTTC. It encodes CASSLDHWGTTLGEQYF. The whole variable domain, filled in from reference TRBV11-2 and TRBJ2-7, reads EAGVAQSPRYKIIEKRQSVAFWCNPISGHATLYWYQQILGQGPKLLIQFQNNGVVDDSQLPKDRFSAERLKGVDSTLKIQPAKLEDSAVYLCASSLDHWGTTLGEQYFGPGTRLTVT.